A single sample gave rise to the 24 T cell receptor beta chains below, sequenced in a study of blood T cell repertoires in COVID-19. TCRdb keeps only in-frame clones here, not all; method: immunoSEQ multiplex PCR. The data contain roughly 250,000 clones, approximately 79% of them singletons. What was sequenced was peripheral blood. These receptors were collected from a woman in her forties with active or convalescent COVID-19.

This chain connects TRBV15 to TRBJ2-2, with 9 bases lining up with TRBD1. The CDR3 length is 15 residues. Germline CDR1 and CDR2: LNHNV and YYDKDF (reference sequence). V shed 4 bases and J 2 bases; nucleotides not matched to a gene: 2. CDR3 in amino acids: CATSKQGANTGELFF. The CDR3 coding sequence is TGTGCCACCAGCAAACAGGGGGCCAACACCGGGGAGCTGTTTTTT.

This rearrangement joins TRBV23-1 to TRBJ1-4; a weak D match, TRBD1 (6 bases). TRBV23-1 is filed as an ORF, its function uncertain. Deletions cut 9 bases from V and 5 bases from J, with 13 bases between. This CDR3 region has 13 residues. The CDR3 sequence is CASQEQGNEKLFF. The DNA of the CDR3 is TGCGCCAGTCAGGAACAGGGCAATGAAAAACTGTTTTTT.

CDR3 sequence (DNA): TGTGCCAGCAGTCTGACTAGCCGGCAGTACGTC. It translates to CASSLTSRQYV. J is TRBJ2-7 and V is TRBV6-5, with 7 nucleotides matching TRBD2. Germline values: CDR1 MNHEY, CDR2 SVGAGI. After removal of 5 bases from V and 9 bases from J, the junction contained 4 bases not matched to a gene. CDR3 length: 11 amino acids.

This clone is a singleton in its sample. The chain couples TRBV3-1 (or the pseudogene TRBV3-2) to TRBJ1-5; D gene unclear. Germline CDR1 LGHDT, CDR2 YNNKEL (reference sequence). CDR3 size: 13 residues. The V end was cut by 4 bases, the J end by 5 bases, with 9 bases between. CDR3 loop: CASSRTNYQPQHF. The CDR3 region has the DNA TGTGCCAGCAGCCGAACGAACTATCAGCCCCAGCATTTT.

J is TRBJ1-1 and V is TRBV19; D is uncertain. Germline lookup yields CDR1 LNHDA and CDR2 SQIVND (reference sequence). V was pared by 3 bases and J by 10 bases, with 15 bases between. CDR3 length equals 13 residues. The CDR3 DNA reads TGTGCCAGTAGTATGAGGATCCCTGTTGGAGCTTTCTTT. Translated, it gives CASSMRIPVGAFF. Variable domain in full (rest from reference TRBV19 and TRBJ1-1): DGGITQSPKYLFRKEGQNVTLSCEQNLNHDAMYWYRQDPGQGLRLIYYSQIVNDFQKGDIAEGYSVSREKKESFPLTVTSAQKNPTAFYLCASSMRIPVGAFFGQGTRLTVV.

The chain couples TRBV5-3 to TRBJ2-1; 8 nucleotides match TRBD2. TRBV5-3 counts as an open reading frame of uncertain function. Germline trimming cut 0 bases from V and 6 bases from J; bases unmatched to any gene: 8. The CDR3 is made up of 16 amino acids. CDR3 region: CARSLAGTRDFNEQFF. CDR3 nucleotides: TGTGCCAGAAGCTTGGCCGGGACTAGAGATTTCAATGAGCAGTTCTTC.

This clone has only one observation. The chain is built from TRBV3-1 (or the pseudogene TRBV3-2) and TRBJ1-1; no clear D gene. The CDR3 runs 13 residues. Germline V gene sequence: CDR1 LGHDT, CDR2 YNNKEL (reference sequence). V was pared by 4 bases and J by 4 bases, with 10 bases between. The CDR3 coding sequence is TGTGCCAGCAGCCCGCAGGTGGGCACTGAAGCTTTCTTT. Protein product: CASSPQVGTEAFF.

This clone was found once. The rearrangement joins TRBV28 to TRBJ1-2, with 7 positions matching TRBD1. The V segment lost 2 bases and the J segment 4 bases; nucleotides outside the gene matches: 16. Per the germline V gene, CDR1 is MDHEN and CDR2 is SYDVKM. CDR3 length equals 18 residues. The CDR3 nucleotides are TGTGCCAGCAGTTTAGGGGGGAAGGGGGCAAAAGTGGGCTATGGCTACACCTTC. Translating it yields CASSLGGKGAKVGYGYTF.

V gene TRBV10-3 combines with J gene TRBJ1-2; 7 nucleotides line up with TRBD1. The germline CDR1 and CDR2 sequences are ENHRY and SYGVKD. This CDR3 region has 14 residues. V shed 0 bases and J 3 bases; nucleotides not matched to a gene: 1. The CDR3 loop is CAISESGTDYGYTF. The CDR3 bases are TGTGCCATCAGTGAGTCGGGGACAGACTATGGCTACACCTTC.

This rearrangement joins TRBV28 to TRBJ1-2; 10 nucleotides match TRBD1. CDR1 is MDHEN and CDR2 is SYDVKM in the germline V gene. The CDR3 spans 15 residues. V lost 6 bases and J lost 8; bases outside the gene matches: 12. The CDR3 is CASRQTGTGESGYTF. CDR3 nucleotide sequence: TGTGCCAGCAGACAAACCGGGACAGGGGAAAGCGGCTACACCTTC.

This clone was detected only a few times. V gene TRBV28 combines with J gene TRBJ1-6, with D possibly TRBD1 on 6 matching bases. The V gene's germline CDR1 is MDHEN and CDR2 SYDVKM. V shed 5 bases and J shed 8 bases, with 13 bases lying between them. CDR3 length: 14 amino acids. The CDR3 DNA reads as TGTGCCAGCAGTCCGGAGTACAGGGATTCACCCCTCCACTTT. It codes for CASSPEYRDSPLHF.

A word on this clone: Other DNA sequences of this sample code for an identical CDR3. V usage is TRBV11-2 and J usage is TRBJ2-2; 9 bases line up with TRBD1. The V and J ends lost 5 bases and 0 bases, in that order; junction bases with no gene match: 4. The length of the CDR3 is 16 residues. Germline values: CDR1 SGHAT, CDR2 FQNNGV. This CDR3 is CASSRGQGSNTGELFF. CDR3 in DNA: TGTGCCAGCAGCCGGGGACAGGGTTCGAACACCGGGGAGCTGTTTTTT.

This clone was detected only a few times. The chain carries TRBV29-1 and TRBJ1-2; no clear D. The CDR3 contains 13 residues. V was clipped by 1 base and J by 4 bases, with 10 bases between them. CDR1 and CDR2 from the germline V gene are SQVTM and ANQGSEA. CDR3: CSVEGEWSYGYTF. CDR3 bases: TGCAGCGTTGAAGGGGAGTGGTCCTATGGCTACACCTTC.

CDR3 residues: CASTPLAGSTDTQYF. The DNA for the CDR3 is TGTGCCAGCACCCCACTAGCGGGTAGCACAGATACGCAGTATTTT. The genes are TRBV18 and TRBJ2-3; 9 bases match TRBD2. CDR1 is KGHSH, CDR2 LQKENI, per germline. The CDR3 contains 15 residues. V shed 8 bases, J shed 0 bases, and the junction held 6 bases outside the gene matches.

In this sample, this clone turned up a few times. This sequence joins TRBV5-1 and TRBJ1-2, with 7 positions matching TRBD1. The junction had 10 bases not matched to a gene; V was cut back by 4 bases and J by 1 base. This CDR3 has 16 residues. CDR1 is SGHRS, CDR2 YFSETQ, per germline. The CDR3 here is CASSASGDSLNYGYTF. The CDR3 nucleotides are TGCGCCAGCAGCGCCTCAGGGGACAGCCTTAACTATGGCTACACCTTC.

This clone appeared a single time. The chain employs TRBV24-1 and TRBJ2-3, with D possibly matching TRBD2 (6 bases). The V gene lost 4 bases and the J gene lost 0 bases, with 13 bases spanning the gap. Per germline, CDR1 KGHDR and CDR2 SFDVKD. The CDR3 covers 16 residues. Here the CDR3 DNA reads TGTGCCACCAGTGAAGCGCGGGGTTCTAGCACAGATACGCAGTATTTT. Its protein product is CATSEARGSSTDTQYF.

A single count supports this clone. The chain is built from TRBV9 and TRBJ1-6; no firm D call. Trimming took off 4 bases at V and 8 bases at J, with 10 bases between the two ends. Per germline, CDR1 SGDLS and CDR2 YYNGEE. The CDR3 has 13 amino acids. The CDR3 loop reads CASSQYSDSPLHF. CDR3 coding DNA: TGTGCCAGCAGCCAATACTCCGATTCACCCCTCCACTTT.

This rearrangement joins TRBV14 to TRBJ1-6, with D possibly TRBD1 on 6 matching bases. This CDR3 contains 14 residues. V lost 2 bases and J 14 bases, leaving 16 bases between the germline ends. The V gene's germline CDR1 is SGHDN and CDR2 FVKESK. The CDR3 DNA reads as TGTGCCAGCAGCCAAACGTACAGGGTCCAGGCCCTCCACTTT. It encodes CASSQTYRVQALHF.

V gene TRBV25-1 combines with J gene TRBJ2-1, with TRBD2 matching over 7 bases. The CDR3 length is 16 residues. CDR1 and CDR2 from the germline V gene are MGHDK and SYGVNS. J was trimmed by 0 bases and V by 3 bases; bases with no gene match: 5. The CDR3: CASSDGGGSSYNEQFF. The CDR3 region has the DNA TGTGCCAGCAGTGATGGCGGGGGTAGCTCCTACAATGAGCAGTTCTTC. Using reference TRBV25-1 and TRBJ2-1 for the parts outside the CDR3, the full variable domain is EADIYQTPRYLVIGTGKKITLECSQTMGHDKMYWYQQDPGMELHLIHYSYGVNSTEKGDLSSESTVSRIRTEHFPLTLESARPSHTSQYLCASSDGGGSSYNEQFFGPGTRLTVL.

This chain uses TRBV28 with TRBJ2-7, with 7 nucleotides matching TRBD2. J was trimmed by 1 base and V by 6 bases; bases with no gene match: 6. From germline, CDR1 is MDHEN and CDR2 SYDVKM. This CDR3 has 14 amino acids. CDR3 coding DNA: TGTGCCAGCAGCGCCTGGCGGGGGTCCTACGAGCAGTACTTC. Translation gives CASSAWRGSYEQYF.

This clone occurred once. The rearrangement joins TRBV6-2 or TRBV6-3 to TRBJ2-1; 13 bases fit TRBD2. CDR3 size: 14 residues. With 6 bases clipped from V and 9 bases from J, the junction kept 5 bases outside the gene matches. Germline V CDR1 and CDR2: MNHEY, SVGEGT. Written as DNA, the CDR3 is TGTGCCAGCAGCCCTACTAGCGGGGGGGTTGAGCAGTTCTTC. This sequence encodes CASSPTSGGVEQFF.

This clone appeared once. The chain employs TRBV10-1 and TRBJ1-4; D perhaps matches TRBD1 (6 bases). CDR3 length: 18 residues. V shed 6 bases and J shed 2 bases, with 22 bases lying between them. Per the germline V gene, CDR1 is WNHNN and CDR2 is SYGVQD (reference sequence). The CDR3 DNA sequence: TGCGCCAGCAGACGCGAATCTACAGGGAAAACGACTAATGAAAAACTGTTTTTT. Translation gives CASRRESTGKTTNEKLFF.

This chain connects TRBV2 to TRBJ2-7, with 14 bases identical to TRBD2. The germline CDR1 and CDR2 sequences are SNHLY and FYNNEI. After removal of 6 bases from V and 4 bases from J, the junction contained 5 bases not matched to a gene. The CDR3 contains 15 residues. CDR3 residues: CASSRLAGGPYEQYV. The CDR3 nucleotides read TGTGCCAGCAGCAGACTAGCGGGGGGGCCGTACGAGCAGTACGTC.

The chain links TRBV5-4 to TRBJ1-1; D remains unclear. Germline CDR1 reads SGHNT; CDR2 reads YYREEE (reference sequence). The V end was cut by 4 bases, the J end by 6 bases, with 16 bases between. The CDR3 consists of 14 residues. Written as DNA, the CDR3 is TGTGCCAGCAGCCTAGGAACCCATCCACCTGAAGCTTTCTTT. It specifies CASSLGTHPPEAFF.